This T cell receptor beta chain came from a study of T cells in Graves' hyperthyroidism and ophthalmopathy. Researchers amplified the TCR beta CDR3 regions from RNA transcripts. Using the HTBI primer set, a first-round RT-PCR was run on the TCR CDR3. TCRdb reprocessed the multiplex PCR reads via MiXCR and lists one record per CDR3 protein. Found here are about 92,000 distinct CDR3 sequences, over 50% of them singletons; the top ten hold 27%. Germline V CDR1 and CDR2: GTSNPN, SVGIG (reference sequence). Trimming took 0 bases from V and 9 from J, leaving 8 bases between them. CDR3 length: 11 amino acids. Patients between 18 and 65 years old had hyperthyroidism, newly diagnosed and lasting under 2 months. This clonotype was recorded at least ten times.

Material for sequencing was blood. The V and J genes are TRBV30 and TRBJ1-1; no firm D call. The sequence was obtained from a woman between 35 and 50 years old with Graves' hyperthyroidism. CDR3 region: CAWSVNIKAFF. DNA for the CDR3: TGTGCCTGGAGTGTCAACATTAAAGCTTTCTTT.